The entry below describes one T cell receptor (beta chain). Antigen unknown. The data derive from a study of T cells in Graves' hyperthyroidism and ophthalmopathy. Notes on the study in general: Expanded thyroid clonotypes (above 0.001) were mostly also found in blood.

Amplification of TCR beta CDR3 regions was performed using RNA transcripts as template. First-round RT-PCR targeting the TCR CDR3 was performed with the HTBI primer set. TCRdb reprocessed the multiplex PCR reads via MiXCR and lists one record per CDR3 protein. The sample yields some 690,000 distinct CDR3 sequences, 17% seen once. Newly diagnosed hyperthyroidism patients aged 18 to 65 years had disease lasting under 2 months. Every diagnosis used clinical symptoms, serum thyroxine and TRAb, thyroid ultrasound and orbital computed tomography. V lost 6 bases and J lost 5; bases outside the gene matches: 1. Per the germline V gene, CDR1 is ENHRY and CDR2 is SYGVKD. The CDR3 covers 13 residues.

This sequence was found in a man aged 50-60 years with Graves' hyperthyroidism. V gene TRBV10-3 combines with J gene TRBJ2-5, with TRBD2 matching 12 bases. Sample: blood. The DNA of the CDR3 is TGTGCCATCAGGGGGACTAGCGGGGAGACCCAGTACTTC. Its translation is CAIRGTSGETQYF.